A single sample gave rise to the 14 T cell receptor beta chains below, sequenced in a study of T cells after yellow fever vaccination. TCRdb reprocessed the 5' RACE reads via MiXCR and lists one record per CDR3 protein. The sample consists of about 120,000 distinct CDR3 sequences, around 15% of them appearing once. The input for sequencing was CD8+ T cells sorted from PBMCs, taken 5 days after the yellow fever booster vaccination. The receptors derive from a man aged 18-30 years who received the YFV17D yellow fever vaccine.

This clonotype was observed a few times. The chain couples TRBV12-3 or TRBV12-4 to TRBJ2-3, with D maybe TRBD2 (5 bases). This CDR3 is built from 14 residues. The ends were cut back, 1 base at V and 6 bases at J, with 11 bases in the middle. The CDR3 DNA is TGTGCCAGCAGTTTAGGTGCCCGAGGGGATACGCAGTATTTT. Residues: CASSLGARGDTQYF.

This clonotype occurred a few times. This chain joins TRBV7-6 and TRBJ2-7; maybe TRBD1 (5 bases). V lost 1 base and J lost 2, with 6 bases in between. There are 13 residues in the CDR3. Germline CDR1 reads SGHVS; CDR2 reads FNYEAQ. Written as DNA, the CDR3 is TGTGCCAGCAGCTTAGAGACAGCCTACGAGCAGTACTTC. The encoded protein is CASSLETAYEQYF.

This clonotype has only one observation. This chain links TRBV27 with TRBJ1-5; D remains ambiguous. CDR1 is MNHEY and CDR2 is SMNVEV in the germline V gene (reference sequence). This CDR3 contains 12 residues. V lost 8 bases and J 7 bases, leaving 12 bases between the germline ends. Here the CDR3 DNA reads TGTGCCAGCTCGGAAGGAGCGCAGCCCCAGCATTTT. It codes for CASSEGAQPQHF.

This clonotype turned up a few times. The chain joins TRBV28 to TRBJ2-2; possibly TRBD2 for D (6 bases). Looked up from germline, CDR1 is MDHEN and CDR2 is SYDVKM. V lost 8 bases to trimming and J lost 4 bases, with 17 bases between them. The CDR3 totals 15 residues. This CDR3 is CASLRGPTRTGELFF. In DNA form, the CDR3 reads TGTGCCAGCTTGCGGGGCCCAACCCGCACCGGGGAGCTGTTTTTT.

This clonotype has more than one count but fewer than ten. This chain uses TRBV7-6 with TRBJ1-1, with a weak D call TRBD1 (6 bases). Looked up from germline, CDR1 is SGHVS and CDR2 is FNYEAQ. V lost 5 bases and J 0 bases, leaving 16 bases between the germline ends. This CDR3 is 16 amino acids long. CDR3 residues: CASSLTQGLLNTEAFF. CDR3 in DNA: TGTGCCAGCAGCCTGACACAGGGACTGTTGAACACTGAAGCTTTCTTT.

This clonotype was counted only a few times. This chain uses TRBV11-2 with TRBJ2-3; D unclear. V was trimmed by 5 bases and J by 4 bases, leaving 10 bases between them. From germline, CDR1 is SGHAT and CDR2 FQNNGV. There are 13 residues in the CDR3. Written as DNA, the CDR3 is TGTGCCAGCAGCCGATCCCGTCCAGATACGCAGTATTTT. It codes for CASSRSRPDTQYF. The entire variable domain, with the rest obtained from reference TRBV11-2 and TRBJ2-3, is as follows: EAGVAQSPRYKIIEKRQSVAFWCNPISGHATLYWYQQILGQGPKLLIQFQNNGVVDDSQLPKDRFSAERLKGVDSTLKIQPAKLEDSAVYLCASSRSRPDTQYFGPGTRLTVL.

The gene calls are TRBV15 and TRBJ2-5, with TRBD1 identical over 9 bases. Per germline, CDR1 LNHNV and CDR2 YYDKDF (reference sequence). Losses at the gene ends were 3 bases for V and 5 bases for J; bases not matched to a gene: 7. This CDR3 has 15 residues. In DNA, the CDR3 is TGTGCCACCAGCAGTCCTGACAGGGGGTCGGAGACCCAGTACTTC. Translated: CATSSPDRGSETQYF.

The sample holds one count of this clonotype. The chain carries TRBV6-6 and TRBJ2-7; D possibly corresponds to TRBD1 (6 bases). Germline V gene lookup returns CDR1 MNHNY and CDR2 SVGAGI (reference sequence). CDR3 length: 13 residues. V was pared by 8 bases and J by 6 bases, with 17 bases between. In DNA form, the CDR3 reads TGTGCCAGCGGAGATCAGGGGCCCTTCGAGCAGTACTTC. Protein sequence: CASGDQGPFEQYF.

The gene calls are TRBV6-2 or TRBV6-3 and TRBJ2-7; 7 nucleotides match TRBD1. Germline CDR1 MNHEY, CDR2 SVGEGT. The CDR3 loop spans 14 amino acids. Trimming took 3 bases from V and 4 from J; bases not matched to a gene: 6. This CDR3 reads CASSYGQASYEQYV. CDR3 DNA sequence: TGTGCCAGCAGTTATGGACAGGCGTCATACGAGCAGTACGTC.

The V and J genes are TRBV9 and TRBJ1-2, with 8 bases that match TRBD1. With 4 bases clipped from V and 7 bases from J, the junction kept 9 bases outside the gene matches. CDR1 is SGDLS and CDR2 is YYNGEE in the germline V gene. The CDR3 spans 14 residues. The CDR3 nucleotides are TGTGCCAGCAGCACACAGGGGGTAGGAACTGGCTACACCTTC. As protein: CASSTQGVGTGYTF. Based on the CDR3 plus reference TRBV9 and TRBJ1-2, the full variable domain is DSGVTQTPKHLITATGQRVTLRCSPRSGDLSVYWYQQSLDQGLQFLIQYYNGEERAKGNILERFSAQQFPDLHSELNLSSLELGDSALYFCASSTQGVGTGYTFGSGTRLTVV.

This clonotype was detected only a few times. The chain has TRBV23-1 and TRBJ2-7; TRBD2 might be the D (7 bases). TRBV23-1 is labeled an ORF, and its function is uncertain. The CDR3 sequence is 14 residues long. Trimming took off 0 bases at V and 2 bases at J, with 8 bases between the two ends. CDR3 loop: CASSQSGGAYEQYF. As DNA, the CDR3 is TGCGCCAGCAGTCAATCAGGGGGGGCCTACGAGCAGTACTTC.

This clonotype was counted a few times. The V and J genes are TRBV10-3 and TRBJ2-3; tentative D call: TRBD2 (5 bases). V was trimmed by 0 bases and J by 6 bases, leaving 13 bases between them. The CDR3 extends over 15 amino acids. Germline lookup yields CDR1 ENHRY and CDR2 SYGVKD. The CDR3 is CAISESRVPLDTQYF. CDR3 nucleotide sequence: TGTGCCATCAGTGAGTCGCGGGTCCCCTTGGATACGCAGTATTTT.

This clonotype was observed a few times. The chain recombines TRBV12-3 or TRBV12-4 with TRBJ2-7; D is possibly TRBD1 or TRBD2 (6 bases each). The ends were cut back, 5 bases at V and 2 bases at J, with 13 bases in the middle. The CDR3 totals 14 residues. In DNA form, the CDR3 reads TGTGCCAGCAGTGCCATGGGGGGCCCCTACGAGCAGTACTTC. Translated, it gives CASSAMGGPYEQYF.

This clonotype was recorded a few times. This chain's CDR3 is CASSYTGSEEQYF. CDR3 coding DNA: TGTGCCAGCAGTTACACAGGGTCGGAAGAGCAGTACTTC. V gene TRBV6-5 combines with J gene TRBJ2-7; a weak D match, TRBD1 (6 bases). Germline V gives CDR1 MNHEY, CDR2 SVGAGI. V was cut by 2 bases and J by 7 bases, with 12 bases left in between. The CDR3 is 13 residues long.